Listed below are T cell receptor beta chains from one sample, sequenced in a study of beta chain bispecific antibodies for T cell cancers. Their antigen targets remain unknown. TCRdb used MiXCR to reprocess the 5' RACE reads, holding one entry per CDR3 protein. The sample carries around 19,000 distinct CDR3 sequences, around 2% recorded once. Sequences were derived from healthy donor T cells cultured with leukemia cells, sampled from a culture containing a bispecific antibody targeting TCR Vbeta12. The receptors come from a human donor in good health. Some clones in this sample may be carry-over from other donors' samples. Each CDR3 is given with its conserved first and last residue. A D gene is named only where the DNA matches it firmly. The size field is filled for only some rows; it gives once, few, many or a size class.

>TRBJ2-7|many|TRBV13|NA
CASSSRREQYF
TGTGCCAGCAGCTCTCGGCGGGAGCAGTACTTC
>TRBJ2-5|many|TRBV19|TRBD1
CASSMDREETQYF
TGTGCCAGTAGTATGGACAGGGAGGAGACCCAGTACTTC
>TRBJ2-7|many|TRBV10-2|TRBD1
CASSPGQNYEQYF
TGCGCCAGCAGTCCGGGACAGAACTACGAGCAGTACTTC
>TRBJ1-1|NA|TRBV6-2/TRBV6-3|NA
CASSYSFAGNTEAFF
TGTGCCAGCAGTTACTCCTTCGCAGGGAACACTGAAGCTTTCTTT
>TRBJ2-2|many|TRBV7-9|TRBD2
CASSPPSGVELFF
TGTGCCAGCAGCCCCCCCAGCGGGGTGGAGCTGTTTTTT
>TRBJ2-1|medium-sized|TRBV6-5|NA
CASSSKREDTDREEVEQFF
TGTGCCAGCAGTTCCAAGAGGGAGGACACAGACAGGGAGGAGGTTGAGCAGTTCTTC
>TRBJ2-1|many|TRBV5-1|NA
CASSLAAGSIVYNEQFF
TGCGCCAGCAGCTTGGCGGCAGGTAGTATAGTTTACAATGAGCAGTTCTTC
>TRBJ2-7|medium-sized|TRBV9|NA
CASSVGQGTAYEQYF
TGTGCCAGCAGCGTAGGTCAGGGGACGGCCTACGAGCAGTACTTC
>TRBJ2-1|many|TRBV5-1|TRBD1
CASSPAKGGTYSYNEQFF
TGCGCCAGCAGCCCGGCTAAAGGGGGCACCTACTCCTACAATGAGCAGTTCTTC
>TRBJ2-1|many|TRBV7-9|NA
CASSLGVSSYNEQFF
TGTGCCAGCAGCTTAGGGGTTAGCTCCTACAATGAGCAGTTCTTC
>TRBJ2-1|many|TRBV9|TRBD2
CASSVAGGGAFLEQFF
TGTGCCAGCAGCGTAGCGGGCGGGGGGGCCTTTCTAGAGCAGTTCTTC
>TRBJ2-7|many|TRBV20-1|NA
CSARKGLSYEQYF
TGCAGTGCTCGGAAGGGATTATCCTACGAGCAGTACTTC
>TRBJ1-4|many|TRBV11-2|NA
CASTAQGPNEKLFF
TGTGCCAGCACCGCGCAAGGGCCTAATGAAAAACTGTTTTTT
>TRBJ1-2|many|TRBV4-1|TRBD1
CASSQDGQGYYGYTF
TGCGCCAGCAGCCAAGACGGACAGGGGTACTATGGCTACACCTTC
>TRBJ2-1|many|TRBV7-9|NA
CASSSTGSSYNEQFF
TGTGCCAGCAGCTCAACAGGAAGCTCCTACAATGAGCAGTTCTTC
>TRBJ2-7|many|TRBV6-1|TRBD2
CASSETSGGYEQYF
TGTGCCAGCAGTGAAACTAGCGGGGGGTACGAGCAGTACTTC
>TRBJ1-3|many|TRBV20-1|NA
CSARQEGSGNTIYF
TGCAGTGCTAGGCAGGAGGGCTCTGGAAACACCATATATTTT